What follows describes a single T cell receptor beta chain. Authors' data handling: How many nucleated cells were present was estimated from reference gene primer amplification. This table comes from immunoSEQ multiplex PCR, and its TCRdb copy is limited to in-frame clones, with some not included. D and trimming come from the DNA, and the V and J calls and clone size come from that table. The sample includes approximately 70,000 clones, approximately 91% of them seen just once. The record originates from a study of blood T cell repertoires in COVID-19. Study summary: Specimens from acute and convalescent COVID-19 originated in the United States, Italy and Spain. T cells, B-cell-depleted T cells, or PBMCs supplied cDNA or gDNA.

The V gene lost 0 bases and the J gene lost 6 bases, with 6 bases spanning the gap. This CDR3 comprises 13 residues. The germline V gene has CDR1 KGHSH and CDR2 LQKENI. The sample consisted of peripheral blood. The gene calls are TRBV18 and TRBJ2-4; the D is unclear. The sequence was obtained from a human donor with active COVID-19. The donor label of this sample is uncertain. CDR3 sequence reads: CASSPPPPNIQYF. Here the CDR3 DNA reads TGTGCCAGCTCACCACCTCCTCCAAACATTCAGTACTTC. The complete variable domain, with remaining parts taken from reference TRBV18 and TRBJ2-4, reads NAGVMQNPRHLVRRRGQEARLRCSPMKGHSHVYWYRQLPEEGLKFMVYLQKENIIDESGMPKERFSAEFPKEGPSILRIQQVVRGDSAAYFCASSPPPPNIQYFGAGTRLSVL.